The subject of this entry is one T cell receptor (beta chain). The antigen is not known. Measured with immunoSEQ multiplex PCR; TCRdb has only the in-frame clones, and not every one. The sample contains roughly 100,000 clones, about 88% of which appear only once. This specimen comes from a study of T cell responses to AZD1222 COVID-19 vaccine. Regarding the study as a whole: No day 14 peak samples; only post-peak repertoires were characterized.

The CDR3 length is 13 residues. The V gene lost 6 bases and the J gene lost 7 bases, with 15 bases spanning the gap. The gene calls are TRBV12-3 or TRBV12-4 and TRBJ1-1; D may be TRBD1 (5 bases). The receptor's source is an adult in good health. The source was peripheral blood, collected on day 0 of AZD1222 vaccination. The CDR3 DNA reads TGTGCCAGCAGCCGGGAGGGGCTGGGTGAAGCTTTCTTT. This codes for CASSREGLGEAFF.